This passage covers 24 T cell receptor beta chains from one sample sequenced in a study of T cell repertoires in cytomegalovirus infection. These receptors have no known antigen. One entry per CDR3 protein results from TCRdb running MiXCR on the reads. The sample lists 800,000 to 950,000 distinct CDR3 sequences; approximately 30% were seen once. Here the sequenced sample was cultured CD8+ T cells from PBMCs, taken from culture after CMV antigen stimulation. The source is a human donor in good health (CMV status not recorded). Some clones in this sample may be carry-over from other donors' samples.

This chain uses TRBV7-4 with TRBJ2-7; TRBD1 matches at 7 bases. Germline lookup yields CDR1 SGHVT and CDR2 SQSDAQ. The CDR3 has 16 amino acids. V was clipped by 5 bases and J by 3 bases; unmatched bases: 13. Here the CDR3 DNA reads TGTGCCAGCAGCCCACCCGGGACAGAGGAATTCTACGAGCAGTACGTC. Translating gives CASSPPGTEEFYEQYV.

This chain uses TRBV6-5 with TRBJ1-4; 10 nucleotides agree with TRBD1. CDR3 length equals 14 residues. Germline V gene sequence: CDR1 MNHEY, CDR2 SVGAGI. V was clipped by 6 bases and J by 5 bases; unmatched bases: 3. This chain's CDR3 is CASRRQGANEKLFF. The CDR3 nucleotides are TGTGCCAGCAGACGACAGGGGGCAAATGAAAAACTGTTTTTT.

The CDR3 is CATPGRSPDTQYF. The DNA for the CDR3 is TGTGCCACTCCGGGACGGTCGCCAGATACGCAGTATTTT. The chain combines TRBV2 with TRBJ2-3; D could derive from TRBD1 or TRBD2 (5 bases each). Deletions cut 10 bases from V and 4 bases from J, with 15 bases between. Germline V lookup: CDR1 SNHLY, CDR2 FYNNEI. The CDR3 consists of 13 residues. Using reference TRBV2 and TRBJ2-3 for the parts outside the CDR3, the full variable domain is EPEVTQTPSHQVTQMGQEVILRCVPISNHLYFYWYRQILGQKVEFLVSFYNNEISEKSEIFDDQFSVERPDGSNFTLKIRSTKLEDSAMYFCATPGRSPDTQYFGPGTRLTVL.

The table lists this clonotype with a few counts. The gene calls are TRBV20-1 and TRBJ2-3, with D perhaps assigned TRBD1 or TRBD2 (7 bases each). The CDR3 runs 11 residues. Trimming cost V 3 bases and J 9 bases, with 10 bases left between them. Germline values: CDR1 DFQATT, CDR2 SNEGSKA (reference sequence). The DNA of the CDR3 is TGCAGTGCTAGTCAGGGGGGGACGCAGTATTTT. Protein: CSASQGGTQYF.

The chain is built from TRBV6-1 and TRBJ1-2, with 7 bases fitting TRBD1. CDR3 length: 12 residues. CDR1 MNHNS and CDR2 SASEGT come from the germline V gene. V lost 6 bases and J lost 8; bases outside the gene matches: 6. The CDR3: CASRSHRGGYTF. CDR3 sequence (DNA): TGTGCCAGCAGATCCCACAGGGGCGGCTACACCTTC.

V and J are TRBV19 and TRBJ1-1; TRBD1 might be the D (6 bases). Germline V gene data show CDR1 as LNHDA and CDR2 as SQIVND (reference sequence). Trimming left V 2 bases short and J 6 bases short, with 13 bases between. The CDR3 spans 14 residues. The CDR3 reads CASSISLTGPEAFF. DNA of the CDR3: TGTGCCAGTAGTATAAGTCTAACAGGGCCTGAAGCTTTCTTT.

This clonotype was detected only a few times. The V gene is TRBV10-3, the J gene TRBJ1-1; D is unclear. The length of the CDR3 is 16 residues. Germline V gives CDR1 ENHRY, CDR2 SYGVKD. Trimming cost V 7 bases and J 5 bases, with 23 bases left between them. The CDR3 nucleotides are TGTGCCATCACCCCTTCAAGGACGGTCGAACGAACTGAAGCTTTCTTT. Its protein product is CAITPSRTVERTEAFF.

This clonotype was recorded many times. This chain joins TRBV7-6 and TRBJ2-7; D might be TRBD2 (6 bases). V was trimmed by 4 bases and J by 5 bases, leaving 21 bases between them. The CDR3 is 16 amino acids. Germline lookup yields CDR1 SGHVS and CDR2 FNYEAQ. CDR3 amino acids: CASSSLGGSRLHEQYF. Written as DNA, the CDR3 is TGTGCCAGCAGCTCCCTTGGAGGGTCCCGGTTACACGAGCAGTACTTC.

This clonotype was counted a few times. The chain uses TRBV12-5 and TRBJ2-3; TRBD2 matches at 9 bases. Germline V gene data show CDR1 as LGHNT and CDR2 as FRNRAP. The CDR3 has 14 residues. The J segment lost 2 bases and the V segment lost 9 bases, leaving 6 bases of the junction unmatched. The CDR3 protein is CASLSGGNTDTQYF. DNA of the CDR3: TGTGCTAGCCTAAGCGGGGGGAACACAGATACGCAGTATTTT.

J is TRBJ2-1 and V is TRBV29-1, with 8 bases fitting TRBD2. Germline V gene data show CDR1 as SQVTM and CDR2 as ANQGSEA. Losses at the gene ends were 0 bases for V and 4 bases for J; bases not matched to a gene: 8. The CDR3 consists of 16 residues. In DNA form, the CDR3 reads TGCAGCGTTGAAGAACGGGGGGGCCGGAGTTACAATGAGCAGTTCTTC. This sequence encodes CSVEERGGRSYNEQFF.

The chain combines TRBV7-6 with TRBJ2-7; 7 bases fit TRBD2. Per the germline V gene, CDR1 is SGHVS and CDR2 is FNYEAQ. This CDR3 has 14 amino acids. V gave up 2 bases and J gave up 5 bases; unmatched junction bases: 6. CDR3 region: CASSLFGGTHEQYF. CDR3 in DNA: TGTGCCAGCAGCTTATTCGGGGGGACCCACGAGCAGTACTTC.

This clonotype was seen a few times. The chain joins TRBV7-9 to TRBJ2-5, with D hard to call. From germline, CDR1 is SEHNR and CDR2 FQNEAQ (reference sequence). The CDR3 runs to 14 residues. V lost 4 bases and J lost 5, with 14 bases in between. CDR3 residues: CASSSNGLGETQYF. The CDR3 DNA is TGTGCCAGCAGCTCCAACGGTCTGGGGGAGACCCAGTACTTC.

V gene TRBV4-1 combines with J gene TRBJ2-2, with D unclear. Trimming removed 2 bases at V and 0 bases at J, with 7 bases between. The CDR3 runs to 15 residues. CDR1 is MGHRA and CDR2 is YSYEKL in the germline V gene. CDR3: CASSQKRANTGELFF. The CDR3, as DNA: TGCGCCAGCAGCCAAAAAAGGGCGAACACCGGGGAGCTGTTTTTT.

V is TRBV7-6 and J is TRBJ2-7; TRBD1 agrees at 8 bases. The CDR3 runs to 15 residues. Germline V gives CDR1 SGHVS, CDR2 FNYEAQ. V shed 5 bases, J shed 9 bases, and the junction held 15 bases outside the gene matches. The CDR3 spells CASSPGTGDPRRQYF. CDR3 in DNA: TGTGCCAGCAGCCCCGGGACAGGAGACCCCCGAAGGCAGTACTTC. Using reference TRBV7-6 and TRBJ2-7 for the parts outside the CDR3, the full variable domain is GAGVSQSPRYKVTKRGQDVALRCDPISGHVSLYWYRQALGQGPEFLTYFNYEAQQDKSGLPNDRFSAERPEGSISTLTIQRTEQRDSAMYRCASSPGTGDPRRQYFGPGTRLTVT.

This clonotype was detected only a few times. This chain connects TRBV6-6 to TRBJ1-4; perhaps TRBD1 as D (5 bases). Per germline, CDR1 MNHNY and CDR2 SVGAGI (reference sequence). CDR3 length: 18 residues. V shed 5 bases and J shed 1 base, with 20 bases lying between them. CDR3 residues: CASSQRDDVVGTNEKLFF. The CDR3, as DNA: TGTGCCAGCAGTCAACGGGACGATGTGGTCGGAACTAATGAAAAACTGTTTTTT.

This clonotype was found a few times. This sequence joins TRBV6-1 and TRBJ1-5; a weak D match, TRBD1 (6 bases). The CDR3 length is 16 residues. Germline CDR1 is MNHNS and CDR2 is SASEGT. V was clipped by 2 bases and J by 2 bases, with 13 bases between them. The CDR3 protein is CASSEWEGERNQPQHF. For the CDR3, the DNA is TGTGCCAGCAGTGAATGGGAGGGGGAACGCAATCAGCCCCAGCATTTT.

The chain links TRBV2 to TRBJ2-7, with D possibly TRBD1 on 6 matching bases. CDR1 and CDR2 from the germline V gene are SNHLY and FYNNEI. Trimming took 5 bases from V and 3 from J, leaving 14 bases between them. This CDR3 is built from 14 residues. CDR3 nucleotide sequence: TGTGCCAGCAGTATCCAACAGGGTATCTACGAGCAGTACGTC. Its protein product is CASSIQQGIYEQYV.

This clonotype was seen more than once but under ten times. The chain links TRBV7-9 to TRBJ2-5; 8 bases match TRBD1. J gave up 2 bases and V 4 bases, and 3 bases lay outside the gene matches. Germline values: CDR1 SEHNR, CDR2 FQNEAQ (reference sequence). This CDR3 region has 14 residues. DNA for the CDR3: TGTGCCAGCAGCTCGACAGGGGAGCAAGAGACCCAGTACTTC. It translates to CASSSTGEQETQYF.

A remark on this clonotype: This may be a read error: a much more frequent sequence differs by one nucleotide. The gene calls are TRBV27 and TRBJ1-1; D is perhaps TRBD1 (6 bases). Trimming stripped 6 bases from V and 4 bases from J, with 9 bases between. Germline V lookup: CDR1 MNHEY, CDR2 SMNVEV (reference sequence). The CDR3 covers 12 residues. The CDR3 here is CASRTGSTEAFF. The CDR3 nucleotides read TGTGCCAGCAGAACAGGGAGCACTGAAGCTTTCTTT.

The chain uses TRBV10-3 and TRBJ2-7, with D possibly being TRBD2 (5 bases). The V gene's germline CDR1 is ENHRY and CDR2 SYGVKD. The CDR3 is 12 residues long. V was shortened by 6 bases and J by 5 bases, with 11 bases between the two germline ends. The CDR3 DNA reads as TGTGCCATCAGGAGAGGGCGAAACGAGCAGTACTTC. Residues: CAIRRGRNEQYF.

This clonotype was detected only a few times. This chain joins TRBV27 and TRBJ2-5; TRBD2 aligns across 9 bases. Trimming removed 5 bases from V and 3 bases from J; junction bases left unmatched: 10. The length of the CDR3 is 16 residues. Germline lookup yields CDR1 MNHEY and CDR2 SMNVEV (reference sequence). The CDR3 protein is CASSPQGVAGEETQYF. The DNA of the CDR3 is TGTGCCAGCAGTCCCCAGGGTGTAGCGGGGGAAGAGACCCAGTACTTC.

This clonotype was seen at least ten times. The J gene is TRBJ2-7, the V gene TRBV25-1; D might be TRBD1 (5 bases). From germline, CDR1 is MGHDK and CDR2 SYGVNS. V lost 3 bases, J lost 3 bases, and 6 bases lay in between. CDR3 length: 12 residues. In DNA form, the CDR3 reads TGTGCCAGCAGTGACCAGGGCTACGAGCAGTACTTC. It is translated as CASSDQGYEQYF.

The chain couples TRBV7-9 to TRBJ2-3, with D perhaps matching TRBD2 (5 bases). The CDR3 sequence is 16 residues long. V was pared by 5 bases and J by 2 bases, with 17 bases between. Germline loops: CDR1 SEHNR, CDR2 FQNEAQ (reference sequence). CDR3 amino acids: CASSPPARGFTDTQYF. As DNA, the CDR3 is TGTGCCAGCAGCCCCCCGGCGAGAGGGTTCACAGATACGCAGTATTTT.

The chain couples TRBV25-1 to TRBJ2-2; 8 bases agree with TRBD2. V shed 1 base and J 5 bases; nucleotides not matched to a gene: 12. Per germline, CDR1 MGHDK and CDR2 SYGVNS. The CDR3 extends over 18 amino acids. The chain's CDR3 is CASSEFGSGGGRTGELFF. CDR3 bases: TGTGCCAGCAGTGAATTCGGGTCCGGGGGGGGACGGACCGGGGAGCTGTTTTTT.